Below, 27 T cell receptor beta chains from the same sample are listed, as sequenced in a study of blood T cell repertoires in COVID-19. TCRdb's table, derived via immunoSEQ multiplex PCR, lists solely in-frame clones and lacks some. The table records 65,000 or so clones, approximately 84% of them present only once. Sequencing was carried out using peripheral blood. These TCRs come from a man between 45 and 60 years old with active COVID-19.

V gene TRBV7-6 combines with J gene TRBJ1-1; D not certain. The CDR3 extends over 12 amino acids. Germline CDR1 SGHVS, CDR2 FNYEAQ. V shed 5 bases and J shed 1 base, with 5 bases lying between them. The chain's CDR3 is CASSRGNTEAFF. CDR3 sequence (DNA): TGTGCCAGCAGCCGGGGGAACACTGAAGCTTTCTTT.

J is TRBJ1-5 and V is TRBV10-1, with D perhaps matching TRBD1 (5 bases). The CDR3 has 11 amino acids. Trimming removed 7 bases from V and 7 bases from J, with 8 bases in between. Germline V CDR1 and CDR2: WNHNN, SYGVQD (reference sequence). CDR3 protein: CASNRNQPQHF. The CDR3 DNA reads TGCGCCAGCAACAGGAACCAGCCCCAGCATTTT.

This clone was picked up a small number of times. The chain links TRBV6-5 to TRBJ2-1; 7 nucleotides align to TRBD2. The CDR3 runs 12 residues. CDR1 is MNHEY and CDR2 is SVGAGI in the germline V gene. V was clipped by 7 bases and J by 11 bases; unmatched bases: 8. The CDR3 nucleotides read TGTGCCAGCAACTACATGGGAGGGAAGCAGTTCTTC. Its translation: CASNYMGGKQFF.

In this sample, this clone turned up once. V and J are TRBV10-1 and TRBJ2-7; 7 bases are a match to TRBD1. The J segment lost 2 bases and the V segment lost 7 bases, leaving 5 bases of the junction unmatched. CDR3 length equals 13 residues. The germline CDR1 and CDR2 sequences are WNHNN and SYGVQD (reference sequence). Here the CDR3 DNA reads TGCGCCAGCAATTCTACAGGGGCCTACGAGCAGTACTTC. It yields the protein CASNSTGAYEQYF.

This clone has just one count. The V and J genes are TRBV19 and TRBJ2-2; 7 bases map to TRBD2. The junction had 6 bases not matched to a gene; V was cut back by 6 bases and J by 2 bases. This CDR3 contains 15 residues. Germline-derived CDR1 and CDR2 are LNHDA and SQIVND (reference sequence). CDR3 loop: CASSGLAVNTGELFF. In DNA, the CDR3 is TGTGCCAGTAGCGGGCTAGCGGTTAACACCGGGGAGCTGTTTTTT.

This sequence joins TRBV5-1 and TRBJ2-7, with 8 bases matching TRBD2. CDR1 and CDR2 (germline): SGHRS, YFSETQ. V lost 4 bases, J lost 1 base, and 7 bases stayed unmatched. The CDR3 length is 15 residues. CDR3 amino acids: CASSLTSGLSYEQYF. The DNA for the CDR3 is TGCGCCAGCAGCCTAACTAGCGGCCTTTCCTACGAGCAGTACTTC.

The chain has TRBV9 and TRBJ2-3; maybe TRBD2 (5 bases). Trimming removed 3 bases from V and 4 bases from J, with 15 bases in between. The CDR3 has 15 amino acids. In germline, CDR1 is SGDLS, CDR2 YYNGEE. The CDR3 reads CASSALVASADTQYF. In DNA, the CDR3 is TGTGCCAGCAGCGCACTAGTGGCCTCCGCAGATACGCAGTATTTT.

The chain links TRBV25-1 to TRBJ1-4; 8 nucleotides match TRBD1. Germline V gene sequence: CDR1 MGHDK, CDR2 SYGVNS. The CDR3 extends over 14 amino acids. V dropped 8 bases and J dropped 3; count of bases not matched to a gene: 5. CDR3 coding DNA: TGTGCCAGCTCCGACAGGGGTGCTAATGAAAAACTGTTTTTT. Residues: CASSDRGANEKLFF.

V and J are TRBV6-5 and TRBJ2-1; D is uncertain. Germline V gene data show CDR1 as MNHEY and CDR2 as SVGAGI. Trimming removed 2 bases at V and 0 bases at J, with 8 bases between. This CDR3 spans 15 amino acids. CDR3 DNA: TGTGCCAGCAGTTACGATTCGAGCTCCTACAATGAGCAGTTCTTC. Protein: CASSYDSSSYNEQFF.

This clone was seen only a few times. The chain carries TRBV6-1 and TRBJ2-1, with D hard to call. Looked up from germline, CDR1 is MNHNS and CDR2 is SASEGT. The CDR3 runs to 13 residues. V lost 2 bases and J 14 bases, leaving 16 bases between the germline ends. This CDR3 is CASSETTLGRKFF. CDR3 sequence (DNA): TGTGCCAGCAGTGAAACCACGCTAGGTAGGAAGTTCTTC.

V usage is TRBV5-1 and J usage is TRBJ2-3; D is perhaps TRBD2 (6 bases). Looked up from germline, CDR1 is SGHRS and CDR2 is YFSETQ. The CDR3 runs to 14 residues. Trimming removed 4 bases at V and 2 bases at J, with 11 bases between. The DNA for the CDR3 is TGCGCCAGCAGCCTCGGACTAACCACAGATACGCAGTATTTT. Its protein is CASSLGLTTDTQYF.

The chain is built from TRBV29-1 and TRBJ2-3; 14 positions agree with TRBD2. Germline V gene sequence: CDR1 SQVTM, CDR2 ANQGSEA. Trimming at V came to 6 bases and at J to 1 base, leaving 12 bases not matched to a gene. The CDR3 covers 18 residues. CDR3 loop: CSVGLAGGRGGRTDTQYF. CDR3 in DNA: TGCAGCGTAGGACTAGCGGGAGGTCGGGGAGGGCGCACAGATACGCAGTATTTT.

Here the CDR3 DNA reads TGTGCCAGCAGCCCCATAGGGGGAGAGAGAACCGGGGAGCTGTTTTTT. It codes for CASSPIGGERTGELFF. The J gene is TRBJ2-2, the V gene TRBV11-2, with D possibly being TRBD1 (6 bases). Per germline, CDR1 SGHAT and CDR2 FQNNGV. The CDR3 extends over 16 amino acids. Trimming pared 5 bases from V and 5 bases from J, leaving 18 bases between.

The chain employs TRBV5-4 and TRBJ2-5, with 13 bases matching TRBD2. Germline CDR1 reads SGHNT; CDR2 reads YYREEE (reference sequence). This CDR3 comprises 16 residues. With V trimmed by 4 bases and J by 1 base, 4 bases remained unmatched. The CDR3, as DNA: TGTGCCAGCAGCATCGGACTAGCGGGGGTCCAAGAGACCCAGTACTTC. Amino acid sequence: CASSIGLAGVQETQYF.

The DNA of the CDR3 is TGCGCCAGCAGCCGGACAGTGAACACTGAAGCTTTCTTT. It yields the protein CASSRTVNTEAFF. The chain combines TRBV4-1 with TRBJ1-1; D is perhaps TRBD1 (6 bases). The CDR3 loop spans 13 amino acids. The V gene lost 4 bases and the J gene lost 0 bases, with 6 bases spanning the gap. CDR1 and CDR2 from the germline V gene are MGHRA and YSYEKL.

The rearrangement links TRBV25-1 to TRBJ1-4; D is perhaps TRBD1 (6 bases). The germline V gene has CDR1 MGHDK and CDR2 SYGVNS. Trimming took 1 base from V and 7 from J, leaving 13 bases between them. This CDR3 is 15 amino acids long. CDR3 residues: CASSEFGGPSEKLFF. The CDR3 region has the DNA TGTGCCAGCAGTGAATTCGGGGGGCCCTCTGAAAAACTGTTTTTT.

This clone was picked up a small number of times. Other DNA sequences in this sample translate to the same CDR3. V gene TRBV3-1 (or the pseudogene TRBV3-2) combines with J gene TRBJ1-1; TRBD1 is a possible D gene (6 bases). The V gene's germline CDR1 is LGHDT and CDR2 YNNKEL (reference sequence). V was cut by 10 bases and J by 4 bases, with 10 bases left in between. The CDR3 contains 11 residues. CDR3 in amino acids: CATRGGTEAFF. In DNA form, the CDR3 reads TGTGCCACCCGAGGGGGCACTGAAGCTTTCTTT.

The chain couples TRBV19 to TRBJ2-2, with D perhaps TRBD1 (6 bases). V lost 7 bases, J lost 2 bases, and 14 bases lay in between. CDR3 length: 15 residues. Germline V gene sequence: CDR1 LNHDA, CDR2 SQIVND (reference sequence). CDR3 bases: TGTGCCAGTAAAACAGGGACACTAAACACCGGGGAGCTGTTTTTT. Translation gives CASKTGTLNTGELFF. Full variable domain (remainder filled in from reference TRBV19 and TRBJ2-2): DGGITQSPKYLFRKEGQNVTLSCEQNLNHDAMYWYRQDPGQGLRLIYYSQIVNDFQKGDIAEGYSVSREKKESFPLTVTSAQKNPTAFYLCASKTGTLNTGELFFGEGSRLTVL.

This clone was observed a few times. The chain uses TRBV7-3 and TRBJ2-7; TRBD1 matches at 10 bases. The CDR3 has 14 amino acids. The V gene end was trimmed by 6 bases and the J gene end by 3 bases; junction bases not matched to a gene: 5. The germline V gene has CDR1 SGHTA and CDR2 FQGTGA. CDR3 in DNA: TGTGCCAGCAGTCCGACAGGGGGCAGCTACGAGCAGTACTTC. This sequence encodes CASSPTGGSYEQYF. Variable domain in full (rest from reference TRBV7-3 and TRBJ2-7): GAGVSQTPSNKVTEKGKYVELRCDPISGHTALYWYRQSLGQGPEFLIYFQGTGAADDSGLPNDRFFAVRPEGSVSTLKIQRTERGDSAVYLCASSPTGGSYEQYFGPGTRLTVT.

The rearrangement joins TRBV1 to TRBJ1-5; TRBD1, the table's D call, was not compared with the DNA. TRBV1 is annotated as a pseudogene. This CDR3 spans 17 amino acids. The CDR3 region is CTSSPSSLRQHNQPQHF. The CDR3 DNA reads as TGCACCAGCAGCCCATCTTCCCTTCGACAGCACAATCAGCCCCAGCATTTT.

The gene calls are TRBV5-1 and TRBJ2-1, with 10 positions matching TRBD2. The germline V gene encodes CDR1 SGHRS and CDR2 YFSETQ. The V and J ends lost 1 base and 5 bases, in that order; junction bases with no gene match: 6. CDR3 size: 16 residues. The CDR3 sequence: CASSLRPSGSDNEQFF. The DNA of the CDR3 is TGCGCCAGCAGCTTGAGGCCTAGCGGGAGCGACAATGAGCAGTTCTTC.

This clone showed up just a few times. V is TRBV18 and J is TRBJ2-1, with a weak D call TRBD2 (6 bases). The V gene's germline CDR1 is KGHSH and CDR2 LQKENI. The CDR3 runs to 15 residues. Trimming stripped 3 bases from V and 5 bases from J, with 14 bases between. CDR3 coding DNA: TGTGCCAGCTCACCCGCCCTATCGGGAGACAATGAGCAGTTCTTC. This sequence encodes CASSPALSGDNEQFF.

The chain recombines TRBV28 with TRBJ2-7, with D perhaps matching TRBD1 (7 bases). Per germline, CDR1 MDHEN and CDR2 SYDVKM. Trimming cost V 8 bases and J 5 bases, with 19 bases left between them. The CDR3 runs to 14 residues. The CDR3 DNA sequence: TGTGCCAGCCGCCCGACAGGGACTCGAAACGAGCAGTACTTC. Translated: CASRPTGTRNEQYF.

This chain links TRBV7-8 with TRBJ2-7, with TRBD1 as a possible D gene (6 bases). The CDR3 spans 16 residues. Trimming took 4 bases from V and 0 from J, leaving 16 bases between them. Germline values: CDR1 SGHVS, CDR2 FQNEAQ. The CDR3 loop reads CASSSRAGTLSYEQYF. CDR3 sequence (DNA): TGTGCCAGCAGCTCTCGGGCCGGGACACTCTCCTACGAGCAGTACTTC.

The chain recombines TRBV12-5 with TRBJ2-2, with D hard to call. The germline V gene encodes CDR1 LGHNT and CDR2 FRNRAP. This CDR3 has 13 amino acids. V was pared by 4 bases and J by 2 bases, with 5 bases between. The CDR3 region is CASGYLNTGELFF. CDR3 bases: TGTGCTAGTGGTTATCTAAACACCGGGGAGCTGTTTTTT.

The gene calls are TRBV29-1 and TRBJ2-7; D call uncertain. Germline V CDR1 and CDR2: SQVTM, ANQGSEA. Trimming stripped 5 bases from V and 6 bases from J, with 20 bases between. This CDR3 has 14 residues. For the CDR3, the DNA is TGCAGCGTTCAAAGACAAACGGTGTCGGCCGAGCAGTACTTC. Its translation is CSVQRQTVSAEQYF.

The chain combines TRBV7-9 with TRBJ2-1, with 14 positions matching TRBD2. Germline V gene data show CDR1 as SEHNR and CDR2 as FQNEAQ (reference sequence). The CDR3 length is 17 residues. The V gene end was trimmed by 5 bases and the J gene end by 4 bases; junction bases not matched to a gene: 7. The CDR3 region is CASSHEGLAGAYNEQFF. In DNA form, the CDR3 reads TGTGCCAGCAGCCACGAGGGACTAGCGGGGGCGTACAATGAGCAGTTCTTC.